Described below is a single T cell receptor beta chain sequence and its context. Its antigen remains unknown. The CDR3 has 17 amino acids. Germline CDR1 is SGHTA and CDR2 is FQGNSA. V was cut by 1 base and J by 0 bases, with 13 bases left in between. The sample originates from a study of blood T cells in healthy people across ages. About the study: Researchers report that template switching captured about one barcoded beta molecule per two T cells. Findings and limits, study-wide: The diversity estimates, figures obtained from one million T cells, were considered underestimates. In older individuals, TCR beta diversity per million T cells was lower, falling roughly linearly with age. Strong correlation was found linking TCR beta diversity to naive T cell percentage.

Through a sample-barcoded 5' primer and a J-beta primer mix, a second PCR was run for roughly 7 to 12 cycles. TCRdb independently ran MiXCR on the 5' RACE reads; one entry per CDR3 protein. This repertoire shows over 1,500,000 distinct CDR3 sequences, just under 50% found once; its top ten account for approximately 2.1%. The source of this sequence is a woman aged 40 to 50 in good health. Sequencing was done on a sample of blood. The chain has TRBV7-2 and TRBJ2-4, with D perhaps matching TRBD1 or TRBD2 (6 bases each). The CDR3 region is CASSLGTGAIAKNIQYF. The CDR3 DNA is TGTGCCAGCAGCTTAGGAACGGGGGCGATAGCCAAAAACATTCAGTACTTC.